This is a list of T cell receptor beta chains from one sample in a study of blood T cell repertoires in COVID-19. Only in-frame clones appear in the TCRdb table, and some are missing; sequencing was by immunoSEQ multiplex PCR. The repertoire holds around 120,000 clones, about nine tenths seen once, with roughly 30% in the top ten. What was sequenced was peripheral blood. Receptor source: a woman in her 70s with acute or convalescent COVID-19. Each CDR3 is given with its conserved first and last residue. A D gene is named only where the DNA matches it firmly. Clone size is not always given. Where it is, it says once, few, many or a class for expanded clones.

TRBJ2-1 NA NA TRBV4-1 CASSQVVASRGEQFF TGCGCCAGCAGCCAAGTGGTAGCCAGCAGGGGCGAGCAGTTCTTC
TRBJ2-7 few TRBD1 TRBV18 CASSLGQADYEQYF TGTGCCAGCTCACTCGGACAGGCGGACTACGAGCAGTACTTC
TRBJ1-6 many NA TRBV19 CASSLDSYNSPLHF TGTGCCAGTAGTCTGGACAGCTATAATTCACCCCTCCACTTT
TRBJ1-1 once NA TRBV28 CASRGGPQGNTEAFF TGTGCCAGCAGGGGGGGGCCACAGGGGAACACTGAAGCTTTCTTT
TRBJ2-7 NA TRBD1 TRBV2 CATSSIQGSNEQYF TGTGCCACATCCAGCATACAGGGGTCCAACGAGCAGTACTTC
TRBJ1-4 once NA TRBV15 CATSRDRVEEKLFF TGTGCCACCAGCAGAGACAGGGTTGAGGAAAAACTGTTTTTT
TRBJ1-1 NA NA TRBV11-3 CASGTRSNTEAFF TGTGCCAGCGGTACACGTTCGAACACTGAAGCTTTCTTT
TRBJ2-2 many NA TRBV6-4 CASSLEDSTGELFF TGTGCCAGCAGTCTCGAGGACAGCACCGGGGAGCTGTTTTTT
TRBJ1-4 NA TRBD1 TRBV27 CASSSLDRDTNEKLFF TGTGCCAGCAGTAGCTTAGACAGGGACACTAATGAAAAACTGTTTTTT
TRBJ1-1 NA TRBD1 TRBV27 CASSSQGMAETEAFF TGTGCCAGCAGTTCACAGGGGATGGCGGAAACTGAAGCTTTCTTT
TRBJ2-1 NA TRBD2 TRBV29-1 CSVALLAGPGYEQFF TGCAGCGTTGCCCTACTAGCGGGTCCAGGGTATGAGCAGTTCTTC
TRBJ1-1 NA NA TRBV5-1 CASSFSGESTEAFF TGCGCCAGCAGCTTTTCAGGGGAGAGCACTGAAGCTTTCTTT
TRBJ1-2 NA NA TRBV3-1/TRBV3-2 CASSQDLGNYGYTF TGTGCCAGCAGCCAAGATCTCGGGAACTATGGCTACACCTTC
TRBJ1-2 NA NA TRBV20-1 CSASGGLGYGYTF TGCAGTGCTAGTGGGGGGCTCGGGTATGGCTACACCTTC
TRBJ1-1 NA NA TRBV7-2 CASSLAPNTEAFF TGTGCCAGCAGCTTAGCCCCAAACACTGAAGCTTTCTTT
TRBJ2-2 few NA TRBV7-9 CASSLTRVNTGELFF TGTGCCAGCAGCTTGACCAGGGTTAACACCGGGGAGCTGTTTTTT
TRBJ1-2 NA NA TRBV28 CASSLATRGYTF TGTGCCAGCAGTTTAGCCACTAGAGGCTACACCTTC
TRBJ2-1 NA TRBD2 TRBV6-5 CASRNQGGGAVGQFF TGTGCCAGCAGGAACCAGGGCGGGGGGGCGGTCGGGCAGTTCTTC
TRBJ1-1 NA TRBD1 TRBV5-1 CASSIGTGSTEAFF TGCGCCAGCAGCATCGGGACAGGGAGTACTGAAGCTTTCTTT
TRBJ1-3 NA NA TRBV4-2 CASSLIQGAGNTIYF TGTGCCAGCAGCCTTATTCAGGGTGCTGGAAACACCATATATTTT
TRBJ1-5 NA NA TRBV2 CASRGGLSNQPQHF TGTGCCAGCAGGGGAGGACTTAGCAATCAGCCCCAGCATTTT
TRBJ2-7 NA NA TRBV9 CASSPSPGGLQGEQYF TGTGCCAGCAGCCCGTCCCCCGGGGGGCTCCAGGGGGAGCAGTACTTC
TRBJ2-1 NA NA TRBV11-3 CASSLEGLNEQFF TGTGCCAGCAGCTTGGAGGGGTTGAATGAGCAGTTCTTC
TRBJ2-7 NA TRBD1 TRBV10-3 CAITPGQGNEQYF TGTGCCATCACTCCGGGACAGGGGAACGAGCAGTACTTC
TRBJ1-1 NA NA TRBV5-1 CASSLEPGLQNTEAFF TGCGCCAGCAGCTTGGAACCGGGACTCCAGAACACTGAAGCTTTCTTT
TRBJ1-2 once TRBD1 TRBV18 CASSPRGQGAGYTF TGTGCCAGCTCACCACGGGGACAGGGAGCTGGCTACACCTTC
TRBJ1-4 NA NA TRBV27 CASSPQVSNEKLFF TGTGCCAGCAGCCCCCAGGTGTCTAACGAAAAACTGTTTTTT
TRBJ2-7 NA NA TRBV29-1 CSVEDGQGGYEQYF TGCAGCGTTGAAGATGGCCAGGGGGGCTACGAGCAGTACTTC
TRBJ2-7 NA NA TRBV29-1 CSVNPNLSEQYF TGCAGCGTTAATCCTAACCTCTCCGAGCAGTACTTC
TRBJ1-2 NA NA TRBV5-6 CASSPSFDRGYTF TGTGCCAGCAGCCCCTCGTTTGATCGGGGCTACACCTTC
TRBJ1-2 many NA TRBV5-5 CASSLMPDSYGYTF TGTGCCAGCAGCCTTATGCCCGACAGCTATGGCTACACCTTC
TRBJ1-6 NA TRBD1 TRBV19 CASSSLTGGPWDNSPLHF TGTGCCAGTAGTAGCCTGACAGGGGGCCCGTGGGATAATTCACCCCTCCACTTT
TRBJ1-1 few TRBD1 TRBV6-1 CASSEDRGNTEAFF TGTGCCAGCAGTGAGGACAGGGGAAACACTGAAGCTTTCTTT
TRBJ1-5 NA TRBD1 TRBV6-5 CASSWTGIGNQPQHF TGTGCCAGCAGTTGGACAGGGATTGGGAATCAGCCCCAGCATTTT
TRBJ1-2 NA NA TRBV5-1 CASSLSPYGYTF TGCGCCAGCAGCTTGAGCCCCTATGGCTACACCTTC
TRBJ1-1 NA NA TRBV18 CASSPALNTEAFF TGTGCCAGCTCACCAGCACTTAACACTGAAGCTTTCTTT
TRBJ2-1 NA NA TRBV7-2 CASSLARQAYNEQFF TGTGCCAGCAGCTTAGCGCGACAGGCCTACAATGAGCAGTTCTTC
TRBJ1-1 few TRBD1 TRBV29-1 CSVTRGTATEAFF TGCAGCGTCACCCGAGGGACAGCCACTGAAGCTTTCTTT
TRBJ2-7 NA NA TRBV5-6 CASSTHQGEQYF TGTGCCAGCAGCACGCATCAGGGGGAGCAGTACTTC
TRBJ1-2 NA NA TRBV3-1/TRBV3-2 CASSSHESGDGGYTF TGTGCCAGCAGCTCTCACGAAAGCGGGGACGGCGGCTACACCTTC
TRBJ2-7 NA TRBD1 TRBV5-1 CASSNDRGTYEQYF TGCGCCAGCAGCAACGACAGGGGGACCTACGAGCAGTACTTC
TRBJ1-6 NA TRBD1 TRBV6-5 CASSKPGTDHSPLHF TGTGCCAGCAGTAAACCGGGGACAGATCATTCACCCCTCCACTTT
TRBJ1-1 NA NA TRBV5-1 CASSFDGTEAFF TGCGCCAGCAGCTTTGACGGGACTGAAGCTTTCTTT
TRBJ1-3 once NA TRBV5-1 CASSPDGGSGNTIYF TGCGCCAGCAGCCCGGACGGGGGCTCTGGAAACACCATATATTTT
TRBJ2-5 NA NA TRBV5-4 CASSLSGPETQYF TGTGCCAGCAGCTTGAGCGGTCCAGAGACCCAGTACTTC
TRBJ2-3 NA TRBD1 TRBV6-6 CASSYSRDSNTDTQYF TGTGCCAGCAGTTACTCCCGGGACAGCAACACAGATACGCAGTATTTT
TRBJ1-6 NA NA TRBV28 CASSLDPPLQGLNNSPLHF TGTGCCAGCAGTCTTGACCCTCCCCTCCAGGGACTGAATAATTCACCCCTCCACTTT
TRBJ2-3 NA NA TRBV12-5 CASGFSDTQYF TGTGCTAGTGGTTTCTCCGATACGCAGTATTTT